Listed below are T cell receptor beta chains from one sample, sequenced in a study of T cells in Graves' hyperthyroidism and ophthalmopathy. TCRdb itself ran the multiplex PCR reads through MiXCR, one entry per CDR3 protein. Here the sample spans a few hundred thousand distinct CDR3 sequences, about 16% being singletons. Material for sequencing was blood. These receptors originate from a man aged 35-49 years with Graves' hyperthyroidism. Both conserved end residues are part of each CDR3.

V gene,J gene,CDR3 protein
TRBV29-1,TRBJ2-5,CSVEDPTSGQETQYF
TRBV19,TRBJ2-7,CATGGGADEQYF
TRBV19,TRBJ2-1,CASSRGGDYNEQFF
TRBV19,TRBJ2-3,CASSMRQAITDTQYF
TRBV18,TRBJ2-3,CASSPLLDTQYF
TRBV3-1,TRBJ2-7,CASSQGAAREQYF
TRBV5-4,TRBJ1-2,CASSSGQVLYGYTF
TRBV27,TRBJ2-7,CASSYGTTAYEQYF
TRBV27,TRBJ1-2,CASRPGLGPRGYTF
TRBV2,TRBJ1-4,CASSEFGPSEEKLFF
TRBV9,TRBJ2-7,CAIDGPYYEQYF
TRBV7-2,TRBJ2-7,CASSGRTGAFYEQYF
TRBV11-2,TRBJ2-7,CASRSPRDRGGEQYF
TRBV6-1,TRBJ1-1,CASRPFRSGNAEAFF
TRBV11-2,TRBJ2-3,CASSLEGAQYF
TRBV6-2/TRBV6-3,TRBJ2-5,CASSSSNAGTQYF
TRBV20-1,TRBJ2-7,CSARDNGQGGHEQYF
TRBV7-8,TRBJ1-5,CASSLGASVISNQPQHF
TRBV28,TRBJ2-3,CASSLSGGTVDFSTDTQYF
TRBV28,TRBJ2-7,CASSLSLKGYEQYF
TRBV4-2,TRBJ2-7,CASSRAGTSYEQYF